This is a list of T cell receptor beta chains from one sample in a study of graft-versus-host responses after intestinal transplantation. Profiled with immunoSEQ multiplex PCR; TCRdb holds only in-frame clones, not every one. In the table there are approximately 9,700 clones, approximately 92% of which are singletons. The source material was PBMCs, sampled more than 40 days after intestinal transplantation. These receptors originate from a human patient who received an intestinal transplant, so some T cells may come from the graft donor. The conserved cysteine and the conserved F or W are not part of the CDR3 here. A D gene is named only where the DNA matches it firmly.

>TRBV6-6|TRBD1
ASSTGTVKIEQY
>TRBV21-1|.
ASSKAGRGSKTQY
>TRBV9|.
ASSVGGANTEAF
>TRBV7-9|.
ASSSHRALAGETQY
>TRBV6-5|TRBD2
ATYGTSGGRETQY
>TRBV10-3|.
AISEVGGNSPLH
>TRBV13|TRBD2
ASIRLAGGPRDTQY
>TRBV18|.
ASSPPAAGLGTEAF
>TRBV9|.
ASTPGGSYTDTQY
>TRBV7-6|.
ASSGGWSYNEQF
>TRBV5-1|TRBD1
ASSEGQGMGEQY
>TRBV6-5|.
ASSYPDNKKNTEAF
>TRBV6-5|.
ASSYSGRRNTEAF
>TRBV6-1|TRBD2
ASSVLGGGYTDTQY